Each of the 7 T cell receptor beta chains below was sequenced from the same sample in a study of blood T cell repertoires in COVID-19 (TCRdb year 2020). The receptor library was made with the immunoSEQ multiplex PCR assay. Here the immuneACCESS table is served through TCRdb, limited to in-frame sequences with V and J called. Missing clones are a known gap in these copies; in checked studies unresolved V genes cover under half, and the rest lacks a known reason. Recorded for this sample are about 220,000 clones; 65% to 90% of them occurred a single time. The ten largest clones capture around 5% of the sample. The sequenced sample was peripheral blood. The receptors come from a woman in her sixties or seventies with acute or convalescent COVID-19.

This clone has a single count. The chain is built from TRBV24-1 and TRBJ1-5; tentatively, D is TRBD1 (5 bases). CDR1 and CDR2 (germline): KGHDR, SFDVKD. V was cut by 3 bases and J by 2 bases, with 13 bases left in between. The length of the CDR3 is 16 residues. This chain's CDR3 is CATSDGWGQGNQPQHF. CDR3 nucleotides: TGTGCCACCAGTGATGGGTGGGGCCAAGGCAATCAGCCCCAGCATTTT.

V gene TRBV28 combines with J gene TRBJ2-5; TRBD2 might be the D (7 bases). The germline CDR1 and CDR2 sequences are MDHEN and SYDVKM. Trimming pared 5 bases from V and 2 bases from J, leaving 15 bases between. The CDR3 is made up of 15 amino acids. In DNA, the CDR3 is TGTGCCAGCAGTCCCTTAGGGGGGGGGCAAGAGACCCAGTACTTC. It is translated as CASSPLGGGQETQYF.

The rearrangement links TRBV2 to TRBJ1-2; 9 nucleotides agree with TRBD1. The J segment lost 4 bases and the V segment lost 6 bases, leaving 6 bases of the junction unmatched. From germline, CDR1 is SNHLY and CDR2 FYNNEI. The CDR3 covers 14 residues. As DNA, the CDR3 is TGTGCCAGCAGGGAAACAGGGGGCAGCTATGGCTACACCTTC. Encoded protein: CASRETGGSYGYTF. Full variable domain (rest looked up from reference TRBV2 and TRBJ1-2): EPEVTQTPSHQVTQMGQEVILRCVPISNHLYFYWYRQILGQKVEFLVSFYNNEISEKSEIFDDQFSVERPDGSNFTLKIRSTKLEDSAMYFCASRETGGSYGYTFGSGTRLTVV.

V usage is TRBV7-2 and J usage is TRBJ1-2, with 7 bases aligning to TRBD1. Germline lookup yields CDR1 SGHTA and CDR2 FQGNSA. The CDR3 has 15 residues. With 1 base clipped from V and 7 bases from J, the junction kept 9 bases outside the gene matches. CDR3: CASSLGRGLSGGYTF. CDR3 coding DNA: TGTGCCAGCAGCTTAGGGAGGGGGCTATCAGGTGGCTACACCTTC.

CDR3 sequence reads: CASSGRQGGRFSPLHF. The CDR3, as DNA: TGTGCCAGCAGCGGCCGACAGGGAGGAAGGTTTTCACCCCTCCACTTT. This chain connects TRBV5-5 to TRBJ1-6; 7 bases line up with TRBD1. Germline CDR1 is SGHKS and CDR2 is YYEKEE (reference sequence). V trimming: 4 bases; J trimming: 9 bases; junction bases outside the gene matches: 13. The CDR3 runs to 16 residues.

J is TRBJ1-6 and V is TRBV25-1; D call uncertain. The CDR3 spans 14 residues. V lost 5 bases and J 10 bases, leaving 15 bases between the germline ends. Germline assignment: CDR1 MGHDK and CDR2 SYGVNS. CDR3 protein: CASSPRSISSPLHF. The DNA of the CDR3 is TGTGCCAGCAGTCCGCGGTCCATTTCCTCACCCCTCCACTTT.

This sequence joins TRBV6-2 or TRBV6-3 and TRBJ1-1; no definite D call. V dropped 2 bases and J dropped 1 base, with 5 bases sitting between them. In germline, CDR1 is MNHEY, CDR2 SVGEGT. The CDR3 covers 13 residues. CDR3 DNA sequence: TGTGCCAGCAGTTACCGTTGGAACACTGAAGCTTTCTTT. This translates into CASSYRWNTEAFF.